The 22 T cell receptor beta chains below were found in one sample sequenced in a study of long-term antiretroviral therapy in people with HIV. This was the immunoSEQ v3.0 assay at survey level. Here immunoSEQ multiplex PCR was the method, and the copy in TCRdb shows in-frame clones only, minus some. The table records about 43,000 clones, approximately 86% of them present only once. This specimen consisted of unsorted PBMCs, obtained 0.1 years before starting antiretroviral therapy. These receptor sequences come from a woman between 50 and 59 years old with HIV.

The genes are TRBV6-5 and TRBJ2-7, with D possibly TRBD2 on 6 matching bases. Germline CDR1 reads MNHEY; CDR2 reads SVGAGI. The CDR3 spans 16 residues. V dropped 0 bases and J dropped 7 bases, with 19 bases sitting between them. Written as DNA, the CDR3 is TGTGCCAGCAGTTACTCCCCGCTGCAGTCGGCGGGGGAGCAGTACTTC. This codes for CASSYSPLQSAGEQYF.

The CDR3 bases are TGTGCCTGGAACCTCCTCCTAGGACCCTACGAGCAGTACTTC. Amino acids: CAWNLLLGPYEQYF. The chain is built from TRBV30 and TRBJ2-7, with D uncertain. Trimming stripped 4 bases from V and 2 bases from J, with 15 bases between. The CDR3 is made up of 14 amino acids. Per the germline V gene, CDR1 is GTSNPN and CDR2 is SVGIG (reference sequence).

The J gene is TRBJ1-1, the V gene TRBV7-9; D might be TRBD1 (6 bases). Germline CDR1 SEHNR, CDR2 FQNEAQ (reference sequence). Trimming took 7 bases from V and 3 from J, leaving 21 bases between them. The CDR3 has 16 amino acids. As DNA, the CDR3 is TGTGCCAGCACGCCCTGGGGGATGAGGGGGGACACTGAAGCTTTCTTT. Amino acids: CASTPWGMRGDTEAFF.

This chain uses TRBV30 with TRBJ1-2; TRBD1 matches 7 bases. CDR1 and CDR2 (germline): GTSNPN, SVGIG (reference sequence). The CDR3 contains 12 residues. J was trimmed by 8 bases and V by 5 bases; bases with no gene match: 8. CDR3 in DNA: TGTGCCTGGCATCGACAGGGTGACGGCTACACCTTC. This sequence encodes CAWHRQGDGYTF.

This chain links TRBV29-1 with TRBJ1-1; D unclear. V lost 4 bases to trimming and J lost 2 bases, with 5 bases between them. The CDR3 length is 11 residues. The germline gives CDR1 SQVTM, CDR2 ANQGSEA. This chain's CDR3 is CSVGVNTEAFF. CDR3 sequence (DNA): TGCAGCGTTGGCGTTAACACTGAAGCTTTCTTT. The variable domain in full, completed from reference TRBV29-1 and TRBJ1-1, reads SAVISQKPSRDICQRGTSLTIQCQVDSQVTMMFWYRQQPGQSLTLIATANQGSEATYESGFVIDKFPISRPNLTFSTLTVSNMSPEDSSIYLCSVGVNTEAFFGQGTRLTVV.

Worth noting for this clone: At one end, the junction sequence differs from germline, possibly due to a read error. This specimen includes other DNA sequences encoding the same CDR3. The J gene is TRBJ1-2, the V gene TRBV2; D is undetermined. The CDR3 loop spans 14 amino acids. The germline V gene has CDR1 SNHLY and CDR2 FYNNEI. The CDR3 DNA is TGCGCCAGCAGTGTAGGCCGAACCTCCTATGGCTACACCTTC. Its protein product is CASSVGRTSYGYTF.

The chain has TRBV5-1 and TRBJ2-6, with D uncertain. Germline CDR1 is SGHRS and CDR2 is YFSETQ. The CDR3 spans 15 residues. V was clipped by 0 bases and J by 1 base, with 5 bases between them. The CDR3 sequence is CASSLAESGANVLTF. The CDR3 nucleotides read TGCGCCAGCAGCTTGGCAGAGTCTGGGGCCAACGTCCTGACTTTC.

V gene TRBV4-2 combines with J gene TRBJ1-1; weak D call: TRBD1 (5 bases). V was pared by 1 base and J by 1 base, with 16 bases between. This CDR3 spans 17 amino acids. The germline V gene encodes CDR1 LGHNA and CDR2 YNFKEQ. The CDR3 region has the DNA TGTGCCAGCAGCCAAGGAGGGAATGGGGGATCGAACACTGAAGCTTTCTTT. Translating it yields CASSQGGNGGSNTEAFF.

A remark on this clone: At one end, the junction sequence differs from germline, possibly due to a read error. The chain joins TRBV19 to TRBJ1-2; D remains unclear. From germline, CDR1 is LNHDA and CDR2 SQIVND (reference sequence). The CDR3 sequence is 16 residues long. CDR3 sequence reads: CASRIEGQRHLYGYTF. In DNA, the CDR3 is TGTGCCAGTAGGATAGAGGGCCAGCGTCACCTCTATGGCTACACCTTC.

The chain is built from TRBV5-3 and TRBJ2-3, with D perhaps matching TRBD1 (6 bases). TRBV5-3 is identified as an open reading frame with a role that is uncertain. This CDR3 contains 14 residues. The germline V and J ends were trimmed by 4 bases and 3 bases, with 12 bases remaining between them. For the CDR3, the DNA is TGTGCCAGAAGCCTATCGACAGGTACAGATACGCAGTATTTT. Translated: CARSLSTGTDTQYF.

This rearrangement joins TRBV7-2 to TRBJ1-1; weak D call: TRBD1 (5 bases). The CDR3 runs 13 residues. CDR1 is SGHTA and CDR2 is FQGNSA in the germline V gene. V was cut by 3 bases and J by 3 bases, with 8 bases left in between. The CDR3 DNA sequence: TGTGCCAGCAGCTTTGGGGGGTACACTGAAGCTTTCTTT. Protein product: CASSFGGYTEAFF.

The rearrangement uses TRBV5-1 and TRBJ2-1; 8 nucleotides line up with TRBD1. This CDR3 spans 15 amino acids. The ends lost 0 bases at V and 3 bases at J; junction bases unmatched: 2. The V gene's germline CDR1 is SGHRS and CDR2 YFSETQ. CDR3 nucleotides: TGCGCCAGCAGCTTGGGGACAGGGTTCTACAATGAGCAGTTCTTC. Protein product: CASSLGTGFYNEQFF.

This chain connects TRBV12-5 to TRBJ1-1; D remains ambiguous. The length of the CDR3 is 15 residues. CDR1 is LGHNT and CDR2 is FRNRAP in the germline V gene. The V end lost 0 bases, the J end lost 3 bases, and 11 bases lay between the germline ends. The CDR3 loop is CASGLVPGSDTEAFF. The CDR3 nucleotides read TGTGCTAGTGGTTTGGTCCCGGGATCAGACACTGAAGCTTTCTTT.

The rearrangement links TRBV27 to TRBJ1-1, with 9 bases aligning to TRBD1. Germline CDR1 MNHEY, CDR2 SMNVEV (reference sequence). The CDR3 is 16 amino acids. The V gene end was trimmed by 5 bases and the J gene end by 1 base; junction bases not matched to a gene: 8. The CDR3 spells CASSALRQGGNTEAFF. DNA for the CDR3: TGTGCCAGCAGTGCCCTTCGACAGGGGGGGAACACTGAAGCTTTCTTT.

This chain uses TRBV7-3 with TRBJ2-1, with D perhaps matching TRBD2 (6 bases). CDR3 length: 18 amino acids. The germline V and J ends were trimmed by 5 bases and 7 bases, with 27 bases remaining between them. Per germline, CDR1 SGHTA and CDR2 FQGTGA. The chain's CDR3 is CASSPNRAESAGGNEQFF. The CDR3 DNA reads TGTGCCAGCAGCCCCAACCGGGCGGAGAGCGCTGGGGGGAATGAGCAGTTCTTC.

The chain couples TRBV6-6 to TRBJ1-2; D remains unclear. Germline V CDR1 and CDR2: MNHNY, SVGAGI (reference sequence). The CDR3 length is 13 residues. The V end lost 2 bases, the J end lost 4 bases, and 8 bases lay between the germline ends. CDR3 sequence reads: CASSYRISYGYTF. CDR3 bases: TGTGCCAGCAGTTACAGAATAAGCTATGGCTACACCTTC.

This clone was seen a few times. J is TRBJ2-4 and V is TRBV27; 7 bases are a match to TRBD2. From germline, CDR1 is MNHEY and CDR2 SMNVEV (reference sequence). This CDR3 has 16 residues. With 9 bases clipped from V and 5 bases from J, the junction kept 16 bases outside the gene matches. The CDR3 reads CASSIGGAGDQNIQYF. The CDR3 DNA sequence: TGTGCCAGTTCCATAGGTGGGGCGGGGGACCAAAACATTCAGTACTTC.

The chain has TRBV7-9 and TRBJ2-1; either TRBD1 or TRBD2 may supply D (7 bases each). The CDR3 loop spans 13 amino acids. Trimming shortened V by 3 bases and J by 9 bases, and 12 bases separated the two germline ends. Germline V CDR1 and CDR2: SEHNR, FQNEAQ (reference sequence). CDR3 nucleotides: TGTGCCAGCAGCTTCACAGGGGAGGGTGAGCAGTTCTTC. Translation: CASSFTGEGEQFF.

The chain is built from TRBV2 and TRBJ1-1; tentative D call: TRBD1 (6 bases). Looked up from germline, CDR1 is SNHLY and CDR2 is FYNNEI. This CDR3 is built from 15 residues. With 6 bases removed from V and 5 bases from J, the gap between germline ends came to 19 bases. The CDR3 nucleotides read TGTGCCAGCAGGGGTACTCGACAGGTCTTAACTGAAGCTTTCTTT. Translated, it gives CASRGTRQVLTEAFF.

This clone was observed a handful of times. This rearrangement joins TRBV10-1 to TRBJ2-2; TRBD1 is a possible D gene (6 bases). Germline V gene sequence: CDR1 WNHNN, CDR2 SYGVQD (reference sequence). Trimming cost V 4 bases and J 1 base, with 10 bases left between them. The CDR3 spans 15 residues. The CDR3 spells CASSGQGKNTGELFF. As DNA, the CDR3 is TGCGCCAGCAGTGGGCAGGGGAAGAACACCGGGGAGCTGTTTTTT.

V and J are TRBV5-6 and TRBJ1-5; unclear D gene. From germline, CDR1 is SGHDT and CDR2 YYEEEE. V was cut by 3 bases and J by 9 bases, with 16 bases left in between. The CDR3 sequence is 14 residues long. CDR3 nucleotides: TGTGCCAGCAGCTCTTGGGTGGTCGCGGGGCCCCAGCATTTT. This encodes CASSSWVVAGPQHF.

This clone was picked up a small number of times. The genes are TRBV4-1 and TRBJ1-2; D gene ambiguous. Germline values: CDR1 MGHRA, CDR2 YSYEKL. CDR3 length: 14 residues. V dropped 4 bases and J dropped 5 bases, with 14 bases sitting between them. DNA for the CDR3: TGCGCCAGCAGCCCCCCACCCGGACTTTATGGCTACACCTTC. This encodes CASSPPPGLYGYTF.